The clone carrying this T cell receptor beta chain came up a few times. The data originate from a study of blood T cells in healthy people across ages. Study-wide background: T cells yielded about one barcoded beta molecule per two cells through template switching.

The V gene lost 7 bases and the J gene lost 0 bases, with 8 bases spanning the gap. Germline CDR1 reads SGHRS; CDR2 reads YFSETQ. This CDR3 contains 14 residues. Then a second PCR, running roughly 7 to 12 cycles, was carried out with a sample-barcoded 5' primer and a J-beta primer mix. From the 5' RACE reads, TCRdb called clonotypes with MiXCR, one entry per CDR3 protein. The repertoire holds 1.5 million to 2 million distinct CDR3 sequences, 49% seen once, with over 2% in the top ten. The sequenced sample was blood. The source of this sequence is a woman aged 35 to 49 in good health. V is TRBV5-1 and J is TRBJ2-6; the D is unclear. This chain's CDR3 is CASLPSSGANVLTF. The CDR3 nucleotides are TGCGCCAGCCTGCCCAGCTCTGGGGCCAACGTCCTGACTTTC.